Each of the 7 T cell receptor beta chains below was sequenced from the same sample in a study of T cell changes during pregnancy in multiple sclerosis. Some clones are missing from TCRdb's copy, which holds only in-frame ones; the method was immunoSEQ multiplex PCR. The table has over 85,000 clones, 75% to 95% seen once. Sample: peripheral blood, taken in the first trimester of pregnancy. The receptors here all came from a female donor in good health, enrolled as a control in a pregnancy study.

CDR3 sequence: CASSQGLGTGGANKAGNTIYF. CDR3 nucleotides: TGCGCCAGCAGCCAAGGTTTGGGGACAGGGGGCGCGAATAAGGCTGGAAACACCATATATTTT. The chain has TRBV4-3 and TRBJ1-3; 12 bases line up with TRBD1. The CDR3 sequence is 21 residues long. Germline V gene lookup returns CDR1 LGHNA and CDR2 YSLEER. V lost 1 base to trimming and J lost 2 bases; unmatched junction nucleotides: 15.

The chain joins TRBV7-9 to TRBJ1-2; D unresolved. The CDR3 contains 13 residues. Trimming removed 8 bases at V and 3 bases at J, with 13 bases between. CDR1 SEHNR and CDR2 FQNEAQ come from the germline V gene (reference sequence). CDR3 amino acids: CASFGGDHYGYTF. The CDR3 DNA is TGTGCCAGCTTCGGCGGGGATCACTATGGCTACACCTTC.

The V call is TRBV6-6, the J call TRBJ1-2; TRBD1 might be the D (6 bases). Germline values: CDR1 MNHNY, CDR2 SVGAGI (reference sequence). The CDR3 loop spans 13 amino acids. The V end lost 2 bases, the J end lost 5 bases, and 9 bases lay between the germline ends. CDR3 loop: CASSYGQLYGYTF. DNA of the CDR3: TGTGCCAGCAGTTACGGACAGCTATATGGCTACACCTTC.

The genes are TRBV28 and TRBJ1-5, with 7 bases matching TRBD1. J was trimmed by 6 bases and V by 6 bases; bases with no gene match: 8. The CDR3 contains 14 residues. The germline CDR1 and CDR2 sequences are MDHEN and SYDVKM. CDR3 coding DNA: TGTGCCAGCAGCCCGGGACAGTCGCTTCAGCCCCAGCATTTT. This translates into CASSPGQSLQPQHF.

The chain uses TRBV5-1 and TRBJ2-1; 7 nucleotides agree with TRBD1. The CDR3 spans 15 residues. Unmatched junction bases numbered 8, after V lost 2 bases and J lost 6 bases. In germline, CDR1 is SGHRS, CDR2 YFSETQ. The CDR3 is CASSLEGAWGNEQFF. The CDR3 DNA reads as TGCGCCAGCAGCTTAGAGGGGGCGTGGGGCAATGAGCAGTTCTTC.

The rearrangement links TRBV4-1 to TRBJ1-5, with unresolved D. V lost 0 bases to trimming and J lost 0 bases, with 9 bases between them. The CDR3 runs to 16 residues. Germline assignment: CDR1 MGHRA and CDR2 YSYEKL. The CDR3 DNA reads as TGCGCCAGCAGCCAAGAAGGAGGGCATAGCAATCAGCCCCAGCATTTT. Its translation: CASSQEGGHSNQPQHF.

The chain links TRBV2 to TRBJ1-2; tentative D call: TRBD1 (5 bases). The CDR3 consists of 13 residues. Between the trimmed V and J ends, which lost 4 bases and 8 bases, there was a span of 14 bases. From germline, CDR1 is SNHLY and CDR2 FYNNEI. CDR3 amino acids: CASSVILRGGYTF. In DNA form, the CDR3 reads TGTGCCAGCAGTGTAATATTAAGGGGCGGCTACACCTTC.